The TCR beta chain under discussion was sequenced for a study of blood T cell repertoires in COVID-19. The overall study: The United States, Italy and Spain supplied acute and convalescent COVID-19 samples. In each case, the material was cDNA or gDNA derived from T cells, B-cell-depleted T cells, or PBMCs.

V was shortened by 3 bases and J by 10 bases, with 11 bases between the two germline ends. Germline CDR1 and CDR2: SGHRS and YFSETQ. The CDR3 has 12 residues. Recovered participants had two consecutive negative NP/OP PCR tests, healthcare professional clearance, or symptom resolution. In the authors' methods: Amplification from reference gene primers served as the basis for estimated nucleated cell counts. Assay: immunoSEQ multiplex PCR; the TCRdb copy retains only in-frame clones and omits some. V, J and clone size reflect that table, while D and trimming were determined from the DNA. The data show 150,000 or so clones, 80% seen once.

Sequencing was done on a sample of PBMCs or T cells enriched from blood (not recorded which). The TCR originated in a man aged 35 to 55 who had recovered from COVID-19. V and J are TRBV5-1 and TRBJ2-1; maybe TRBD2 (7 bases). CDR3 region: CASSSRGGEQFF. In nucleotides, the CDR3 is TGCGCCAGCAGCTCGAGGGGGGGCGAGCAGTTCTTC.